Below, 15 T cell receptor beta chains from the same sample are listed, as sequenced in a study of cytomegalovirus exposure and HLA in healthy donors. PCR involved 60 Vbeta and 13 Jbeta primers. Some clones are missing from TCRdb's copy, which holds only in-frame ones; the method was immunoSEQ multiplex PCR. This sample has 65,000 to 95,000 clones; over 70% occur once, and the top ten carry around 12%. Sequenced input: PBMCs. Every receptor here comes from a man between 70 and 80 years old in good health and CMV-seronegative.

The V call is TRBV29-1, the J call TRBJ2-5; D remains ambiguous. Per the germline V gene, CDR1 is SQVTM and CDR2 is ANQGSEA. The CDR3 is 14 residues long. V lost 0 bases, J lost 2 bases, and 10 bases lay in between. CDR3 DNA sequence: TGCAGCGTTGAAGATCGGGTCGTACAAGAGACCCAGTACTTC. It encodes CSVEDRVVQETQYF.

The chain is built from TRBV15 and TRBJ2-2; TRBD1 matches 9 bases. V dropped 4 bases and J dropped 5; count of bases not matched to a gene: 5. Germline-derived CDR1 and CDR2 are LNHNV and YYDKDF (reference sequence). The CDR3 covers 15 residues. In DNA, the CDR3 is TGTGCCACCAGCAAAGGGGACAGGGAAACCGGGGAGCTGTTTTTT. This sequence encodes CATSKGDRETGELFF.

The chain couples TRBV10-2 to TRBJ2-1, with TRBD2 matching 7 bases. This CDR3 comprises 13 residues. CDR1 and CDR2 from the germline V gene are WSHSY and SAAADI. With 5 bases clipped from V and 5 bases from J, the junction kept 3 bases outside the gene matches. The CDR3 loop is CASSSGTHNEQFF. The CDR3 coding sequence is TGCGCCAGCAGTAGCGGGACCCACAATGAGCAGTTCTTC.

This chain uses TRBV11-2 with TRBJ1-4; D not certain. The CDR3 sequence is 15 residues long. Germline values: CDR1 SGHAT, CDR2 FQNNGV. Trimming cost V 3 bases and J 3 bases, with 11 bases left between them. CDR3 amino acids: CASSFSRAANEKLFF. The CDR3 DNA sequence: TGTGCCAGCAGCTTCTCTCGCGCGGCTAATGAAAAACTGTTTTTT.

The V call is TRBV14, the J call TRBJ2-3; the match to TRBD2 covers 7 bases. The V gene end was trimmed by 5 bases and the J gene end by 2 bases; junction bases not matched to a gene: 7. CDR1 SGHDN and CDR2 FVKESK come from the germline V gene. The length of the CDR3 is 15 residues. In nucleotides, the CDR3 is TGTGCCAGCAGCACTCAACTAGCGTTCACAGATACGCAGTATTTT. Its protein is CASSTQLAFTDTQYF.

The rearrangement uses TRBV11-3 and TRBJ2-7; no definite D call. The germline CDR1 and CDR2 sequences are SGHNT and YENEEA. The germline V and J ends were trimmed by 1 base and 3 bases, with 7 bases remaining between them. The CDR3 length is 13 residues. DNA for the CDR3: TGTGCCAGCAGCTTAGGCGAGCACTACGAGCAGTACTTC. Translation gives CASSLGEHYEQYF.

The chain has TRBV28 and TRBJ1-5; the match to TRBD1 covers 7 bases. Trimming took 3 bases from V and 7 from J; bases not matched to a gene: 9. This CDR3 has 15 amino acids. Germline CDR1 MDHEN, CDR2 SYDVKM. DNA of the CDR3: TGTGCCAGCAGTTTTATGGAGACAGGGCGGCAGCCCCAGCATTTT. Its protein is CASSFMETGRQPQHF.

The chain is built from TRBV10-1 and TRBJ1-1; D is ambiguous. The CDR3 consists of 15 residues. In germline, CDR1 is WNHNN, CDR2 SYGVQD (reference sequence). V dropped 3 bases and J dropped 4 bases, with 15 bases sitting between them. In DNA, the CDR3 is TGCGCCAGCAGTGATGGTGGGTCGGGAGGCACTGAAGCTTTCTTT. Protein sequence: CASSDGGSGGTEAFF.

V gene TRBV2 combines with J gene TRBJ2-3, with D perhaps TRBD1 (6 bases). Per the germline V gene, CDR1 is SNHLY and CDR2 is FYNNEI. The CDR3 runs to 17 residues. V lost 2 bases, J lost 6 bases, and 21 bases lay in between. CDR3 amino acids: CASSESDAGRGKDTQYF. The DNA for the CDR3 is TGTGCCAGCAGTGAATCTGACGCGGGCAGGGGCAAGGATACGCAGTATTTT.

In the case of this clone: An end of the junction differs from the germline gene, which may be a read error. V usage is TRBV18 and J usage is TRBJ1-4; D may be TRBD1 (6 bases). The germline V gene encodes CDR1 KGHSH and CDR2 LQKENI. The CDR3 sequence is 14 residues long. CDR3 DNA sequence: TGTGCCAGCTCACTTGGGACAACCAATGAAAAACTGTTTTTT. Protein: CASSLGTTNEKLFF.

This chain uses TRBV27 with TRBJ1-6, with TRBD1 matching 9 bases. The CDR3 runs 15 residues. Germline V gives CDR1 MNHEY, CDR2 SMNVEV (reference sequence). With 6 bases clipped from V and 9 bases from J, the junction kept 9 bases outside the gene matches. The CDR3 region is CASRPDRGLGSPLHF. In nucleotides, the CDR3 is TGTGCCAGCAGGCCGGACAGGGGACTCGGTTCACCCCTCCACTTT.

The V and J genes are TRBV5-5 and TRBJ1-4; 7 positions agree with TRBD1. Per germline, CDR1 SGHKS and CDR2 YYEKEE (reference sequence). Trimming took 0 bases from V and 3 from J; bases not matched to a gene: 8. The CDR3 is 17 amino acids. The DNA for the CDR3 is TGTGCCAGCAGCTTGGGGGCAGGGGGTGCATCTAATGAAAAACTGTTTTTT. It specifies CASSLGAGGASNEKLFF.

V gene TRBV5-1 combines with J gene TRBJ2-7; 8 nucleotides line up with TRBD2. Germline CDR1 and CDR2: SGHRS and YFSETQ. V dropped 4 bases and J dropped 2; count of bases not matched to a gene: 11. The CDR3 has 16 residues. CDR3 in DNA: TGCGCCAGCAGCCCGGGAGGGACTCAGGCCACCTACGAGCAGTACTTC. It is translated as CASSPGGTQATYEQYF. Together with reference TRBV5-1 and TRBJ2-7, the CDR3 gives the full variable domain: KAGVTQTPRYLIKTRGQQVTLSCSPISGHRSVSWYQQTPGQGLQFLFEYFSETQRNKGNFPGRFSGRQFSNSRSEMNVSTLELGDSALYLCASSPGGTQATYEQYFGPGTRLTVT.

The CDR3 reads CASSRRAQDTTEAFF. The DNA of the CDR3 is TGTGCCAGCAGCCGCAGAGCACAGGACACTACTGAAGCTTTCTTT. This chain connects TRBV7-8 to TRBJ1-1; TRBD1 might be the D (5 bases). This CDR3 comprises 15 residues. Between the trimmed V and J ends, which lost 5 bases and 5 bases, there was a span of 18 bases. Germline CDR1 and CDR2: SGHVS and FQNEAQ.

To note about this clone: Other nucleotide sequences in the sample specify the same CDR3. The J gene is TRBJ1-2, the V gene TRBV28; D remains unclear. Germline V gene sequence: CDR1 MDHEN, CDR2 SYDVKM. CDR3 length: 11 residues. Trimming took 2 bases from V and 8 from J, leaving 6 bases between them. This chain's CDR3 is CASSLTRGYTF. The CDR3 nucleotides read TGTGCCAGCAGTTTAACTCGAGGCTACACCTTC.